The 12 T cell receptor beta chains presented below share a single source sample, sequenced in a study of cytomegalovirus exposure and HLA in healthy donors. Primers for the PCR totalled 60 Vbeta and 13 Jbeta. Sequenced by immunoSEQ multiplex PCR; TCRdb stores in-frame clones only, minus some. The table includes more than 90,000 clones, approximately 77% detected once. Sequences were obtained from PBMCs. The source is a female donor in good health and CMV-seronegative.

The CDR3 reads CASSLAGGRGDTQYF. CDR3 nucleotide sequence: TGTGCCAGCAGCTTAGCGGGGGGGCGGGGTGATACGCAGTATTTT. The chain uses TRBV7-2 and TRBJ2-3, with D possibly matching TRBD2 (7 bases). The V gene lost 0 bases and the J gene lost 6 bases, with 13 bases spanning the gap. From germline, CDR1 is SGHTA and CDR2 FQGNSA. The CDR3 extends over 15 amino acids. Full variable domain (outside the CDR3, taken from reference TRBV7-2 and TRBJ2-3): GAGVSQSPSNKVTEKGKDVELRCDPISGHTALYWYRQSLGQGLEFLIYFQGNSAPDKSGLPSDRFSAERTGGSVSTLTIQRTQQEDSAVYLCASSLAGGRGDTQYFGPGTRLTVL.

The J gene is TRBJ1-1, the V gene TRBV10-3, with 7 bases lining up with TRBD1. Germline V CDR1 and CDR2: ENHRY, SYGVKD. The CDR3 loop spans 15 amino acids. The J segment lost 0 bases and the V segment lost 5 bases, leaving 6 bases of the junction unmatched. DNA of the CDR3: TGTGCCATCAGTTTGGCGGGACAGCTGAACACTGAAGCTTTCTTT. The encoded protein is CAISLAGQLNTEAFF.

Comment on this clone: Additional DNA sequences in this sample encode the identical CDR3. This chain links TRBV11-3 with TRBJ2-3; a possible D gene is TRBD2 (7 bases). CDR1 SGHNT and CDR2 YENEEA come from the germline V gene. CDR3 size: 16 residues. V was clipped by 3 bases and J by 3 bases, with 16 bases between them. CDR3 in DNA: TGTGCCAGCAGCTTGGGGGGGGGCTCTTCTACAGATACGCAGTATTTT. Its protein product is CASSLGGGSSTDTQYF.

Concerning this clone: One end of the junction varies from germline; a read error may be responsible. This chain joins TRBV7-9 and TRBJ2-5; possibly TRBD2 for D (7 bases). The length of the CDR3 is 16 residues. The V gene's germline CDR1 is SEHNR and CDR2 FQNEAQ (reference sequence). The CDR3 here is CSSSPTGRGVRETQYF. In DNA form, the CDR3 reads TGTTCCAGCAGCCCCACAGGGAGGGGGGTTCGAGAGACCCAGTACTTC.

V usage is TRBV19 and J usage is TRBJ1-1; D possibly corresponds to TRBD1 (6 bases). V dropped 2 bases and J dropped 5 bases, with 12 bases sitting between them. Germline V gene sequence: CDR1 LNHDA, CDR2 SQIVND (reference sequence). This CDR3 region has 14 residues. The CDR3 loop reads CASSIRGKRTEAFF. The CDR3, as DNA: TGTGCCAGTAGTATAAGGGGGAAGAGGACTGAAGCTTTCTTT.

V gene TRBV6-5 combines with J gene TRBJ2-7; 7 bases fit TRBD1. The junction had 2 bases not matched to a gene; V was cut back by 2 bases and J by 7 bases. Looked up from germline, CDR1 is MNHEY and CDR2 is SVGAGI. The CDR3 runs to 12 residues. The CDR3 region has the DNA TGTGCCAGCAGTTACGGGACAGAAGAGCAGTACTTC. Amino acid sequence: CASSYGTEEQYF.

With respect to this clone: Sequence at one end of the junction differs from germline and may be a read error. This chain connects TRBV4-1 to TRBJ2-7; 8 nucleotides align to TRBD1. The CDR3 is 16 residues long. Germline values: CDR1 MGHRA, CDR2 YSYEKL. The CDR3 nucleotides are TGCGCCAGCAGCCAGGAAGGACAGGGAGCCTCCTACGGGCAGTACTTC. Translating it yields CASSQEGQGASYGQYF.

The chain is built from TRBV5-1 and TRBJ2-3; weak D call: TRBD2 (6 bases). Germline values: CDR1 SGHRS, CDR2 YFSETQ. Trimming shortened V by 0 bases and J by 4 bases, and 12 bases separated the two germline ends. The CDR3 covers 15 residues. The CDR3 DNA sequence: TGCGCCAGCAGCTTGGACGGGAGCAGTCCAGATACGCAGTATTTT. This gives the protein CASSLDGSSPDTQYF.

V is TRBV6-5 and J is TRBJ1-4; TRBD1 matches 7 bases. Trimming took 6 bases from V and 3 from J; bases not matched to a gene: 7. The V gene's germline CDR1 is MNHEY and CDR2 SVGAGI. The CDR3 contains 15 residues. Here the CDR3 DNA reads TGTGCCAGCAGAATCAACAGGGGCCCTAATGAAAAACTGTTTTTT. Translated: CASRINRGPNEKLFF.

This clone showed up just a few times. V gene TRBV6-5 combines with J gene TRBJ1-5; 7 bases are a match to TRBD1. V trimming: 7 bases; J trimming: 6 bases; junction bases outside the gene matches: 9. The germline V gene has CDR1 MNHEY and CDR2 SVGAGI. This CDR3 contains 14 residues. The CDR3, as DNA: TGTGCCAGCAACACAGACAGGGCAGTTCAGCCCCAGCATTTT. Translation gives CASNTDRAVQPQHF.

The rearrangement uses TRBV23-1 and TRBJ1-1; 7 positions agree with TRBD1. TRBV23-1 is identified as an open reading frame with a role that is uncertain. Trimming took 0 bases from V and 7 from J; bases not matched to a gene: 8. The CDR3 extends over 15 amino acids. The CDR3 here is CASSQSRQGCYEAFF. The CDR3 bases are TGCGCCAGCAGTCAATCCCGACAGGGCTGTTATGAAGCTTTCTTT.

This clone was seen a handful of times. This chain connects TRBV7-2 to TRBJ2-5; 7 bases map to TRBD1. Germline V gives CDR1 SGHTA, CDR2 FQGNSA. Trimming cost V 5 bases and J 5 bases; bases outside gene matches: 11. The CDR3 length is 15 residues. The CDR3 nucleotides are TGTGCCAGCAGCCTAAGGCCGGGACAGAGGGAGACCCAGTACTTC. Amino acids: CASSLRPGQRETQYF.